The 3 T cell receptor beta chains listed next were all sequenced from one sample in a study of type 1 regulatory T cells. These receptors have no known antigen. TCRdb reprocessed the reads via MiXCR and lists one record per CDR3 protein. The repertoire holds 40,000 to 50,000 distinct CDR3 sequences, with 12% as singletons. The sample taken for sequencing was cultured non-Tr1 T cells, either the whole culture or a sorted T cell fraction (not recorded which). Every receptor here comes from a human donor in good health.

The sample holds many counts of this clonotype. DNA for the CDR3: TGTGCCAGCAGCTTAATGCAGGGTCGGAACACTGAAGCTTTCTTT. Its protein product is CASSLMQGRNTEAFF. The V gene is TRBV7-9, the J gene TRBJ1-1; a possible D gene is TRBD1 (5 bases). The CDR3 is 15 residues long. Trimming took off 2 bases at V and 1 base at J, with 11 bases between the two ends. CDR1 and CDR2 from the germline V gene are SEHNR and FQNEAQ (reference sequence).

V usage is TRBV7-3 and J usage is TRBJ2-5; 9 bases map to TRBD1. The CDR3 sequence is 16 residues long. CDR1 SGHTA and CDR2 FQGTGA come from the germline V gene. The ends lost 4 bases at V and 4 bases at J; junction bases unmatched: 10. This chain's CDR3 is CASSSTPGQGRETQYF. The CDR3, as DNA: TGTGCCAGCAGCTCCACCCCCGGACAGGGGCGAGAGACCCAGTACTTC.

The V and J genes are TRBV18 and TRBJ2-7; the D is unclear. This CDR3 spans 13 amino acids. From germline, CDR1 is KGHSH and CDR2 LQKENI. The V end lost 3 bases, the J end lost 5 bases, and 11 bases lay between the germline ends. The CDR3 DNA follows: TGTGCCAGCTCACCCCCCTCCGCAGACGAGCAGTACTTC. Translated, it gives CASSPPSADEQYF.